The 28 T cell receptor beta chains presented below share a single source sample, sequenced in a study of patients and donors after allogeneic stem cell transplantation. TCRdb passed the RT-PCR reads through MiXCR, listing each CDR3 protein once. The data show some 90,000 distinct CDR3 sequences, with under 50% seen just once and around 55% held by the top ten. Sequencing was performed on blood, either unsorted or a sorted T cell fraction (not recorded which). All receptors derive from a human donor who was either an allogeneic HSCT recipient or a stem cell or donor lymphocyte infusion donor (not recorded which). It is not recorded whose cells these are; they may come from a transplant donor.

The chain is built from TRBV29-1 and TRBJ2-2; D gene uncertain. CDR1 and CDR2 (germline): SQVTM, ANQGSEA. The length of the CDR3 is 14 residues. V was trimmed by 5 bases and J by 4 bases, leaving 14 bases between them. The CDR3 nucleotides read TGCAGCGTTTGGGCAGCAGACTTCACCGGGGAGCTGTTTTTT. Translation gives CSVWAADFTGELFF.

The V and J genes are TRBV27 and TRBJ1-2; no firm D call. Trimming took off 6 bases at V and 8 bases at J, with 16 bases between the two ends. This CDR3 has 13 amino acids. Germline V CDR1 and CDR2: MNHEY, SMNVEV (reference sequence). This CDR3 is CASRPRGAGGYTF. The CDR3 nucleotides are TGTGCCAGCAGACCCCGAGGAGCCGGCGGCTACACCTTC.

The V gene is TRBV20-1, the J gene TRBJ2-3; maybe TRBD1 (6 bases). This CDR3 is 12 amino acids long. Germline V gene data show CDR1 as DFQATT and CDR2 as SNEGSKA (reference sequence). V lost 5 bases and J 4 bases, leaving 10 bases between the germline ends. The DNA for the CDR3 is TGCAGTGCTGTGCCAGGGGCAGATACGCAGTATTTT. Its translation is CSAVPGADTQYF.

The V and J genes are TRBV11-2 and TRBJ1-1, with TRBD1 as a possible D gene (6 bases). Germline CDR1 is SGHAT and CDR2 is FQNNGV. The CDR3 length is 14 residues. Trimming removed 5 bases from V and 1 base from J, with 11 bases in between. The CDR3: CASSHRDWNTEAFF. CDR3 nucleotides: TGTGCCAGCAGCCACAGGGATTGGAACACTGAAGCTTTCTTT.

CDR3 amino acids: CASSQDLFGVRDTQYF. The CDR3 region has the DNA TGCGCCAGCAGCCAAGATCTGTTCGGCGTCCGAGATACGCAGTATTTT. The chain uses TRBV4-3 and TRBJ2-3; D is unclear. The V and J ends lost 0 bases and 5 bases respectively, with 15 bases between them. The CDR3 covers 16 residues. CDR1 is LGHNA and CDR2 is YSLEER in the germline V gene.

The rearrangement joins TRBV6-2 or TRBV6-3 to TRBJ1-2, with D perhaps matching TRBD1 (6 bases). Between the trimmed V and J ends, which lost 11 bases and 7 bases, there was a span of 20 bases. CDR3 length: 13 amino acids. The germline gives CDR1 MNHEY, CDR2 SVGEGT. The chain's CDR3 is CAGRDNVGGGYTF. The CDR3 nucleotides read TGTGCCGGCCGGGACAACGTCGGGGGTGGCTACACCTTC.

Only a few counts were recorded for this clonotype. The J gene is TRBJ2-2, the V gene TRBV12-3 or TRBV12-4, with D possibly TRBD1 on 6 matching bases. V was shortened by 6 bases and J by 0 bases, with 11 bases between the two germline ends. CDR3 length: 15 residues. CDR3 DNA sequence: TGTGCCAGCAGCCGCGGACAGACGAACACCGGGGAGCTGTTTTTT. Protein: CASSRGQTNTGELFF.

This clonotype was seen only a few times. CDR3 DNA sequence: TGCGCCAGCAGCCAAGATGCAAATGCAGGGCCCACCGGGGAGCTGTTTTTT. It codes for CASSQDANAGPTGELFF. The V call is TRBV4-1, the J call TRBJ2-2; D might be TRBD1 (5 bases). The germline V and J ends were trimmed by 0 bases and 4 bases, with 15 bases remaining between them. The CDR3 consists of 17 residues. Germline V gene sequence: CDR1 MGHRA, CDR2 YSYEKL.

This clonotype was recorded once. J is TRBJ2-3 and V is TRBV12-3 or TRBV12-4; TRBD2 is a possible D gene (6 bases). V was cut by 1 base and J by 2 bases, with 19 bases left in between. There are 18 residues in the CDR3. The CDR3 loop reads CASSLVPVGGTDTDTQYF. As DNA, the CDR3 is TGTGCCAGCAGTTTAGTTCCCGTAGGCGGGACGGACACAGATACGCAGTATTTT.

The CDR3 nucleotides read TGTGCCAGCAGTCCGTTGGGAGGGCATGGCTACACCTTC. This gives the protein CASSPLGGHGYTF. The rearrangement joins TRBV12-3 or TRBV12-4 to TRBJ1-2; D is unclear. V was pared by 5 bases and J by 6 bases, with 13 bases between. This CDR3 contains 13 residues.

The V and J genes are TRBV2 and TRBJ1-1; no firm D call. Looked up from germline, CDR1 is SNHLY and CDR2 is FYNNEI. The V end lost 6 bases, the J end lost 4 bases, and 18 bases lay between the germline ends. This CDR3 is built from 15 residues. The CDR3 DNA sequence: TGTGCCAGCAGCGGACGGGGAGGACTGGGCACTGAAGCTTTCTTT. This sequence encodes CASSGRGGLGTEAFF. Filled out from reference TRBV2 and TRBJ1-1, the complete variable domain reads EPEVTQTPSHQVTQMGQEVILRCVPISNHLYFYWYRQILGQKVEFLVSFYNNEISEKSEIFDDQFSVERPDGSNFTLKIRSTKLEDSAMYFCASSGRGGLGTEAFFGQGTRLTVV.

The chain is built from TRBV4-3 and TRBJ1-4, with 9 bases fitting TRBD1. This CDR3 is built from 16 residues. Germline-derived CDR1 and CDR2 are LGHNA and YSLEER. The trim removed 0 bases at V and 8 bases at J, leaving 7 bases unmatched. CDR3 residues: CASSQEWGQGSEKLFF. The DNA for the CDR3 is TGCGCCAGCAGCCAAGAATGGGGACAGGGATCCGAAAAACTGTTTTTT.

The chain is built from TRBV6-2 or TRBV6-3 and TRBJ2-2, with 7 bases aligning to TRBD1. Germline CDR1 is MNHEY and CDR2 is SVGEGT. Losses at the gene ends were 5 bases for V and 7 bases for J; bases not matched to a gene: 7. CDR3 length: 14 amino acids. The chain's CDR3 is CASSTTGHSGELFF. CDR3 DNA: TGTGCCAGCAGTACGACAGGGCATAGCGGGGAGCTGTTTTTT.

The gene calls are TRBV27 and TRBJ1-6; TRBD1 matches at 9 bases. Germline trimming cut 2 bases from V and 8 bases from J; bases unmatched to any gene: 4. Per germline, CDR1 MNHEY and CDR2 SMNVEV (reference sequence). The CDR3 runs 15 residues. In DNA, the CDR3 is TGTGCCAGCAGTTTAATCGGGACAGGGCATTCACCCCTCCACTTT. This gives the protein CASSLIGTGHSPLHF.

This chain connects TRBV28 to TRBJ2-2, with 9 bases that match TRBD2. CDR1 is MDHEN and CDR2 is SYDVKM in the germline V gene. Germline trimming cut 2 bases from V and 3 bases from J; bases unmatched to any gene: 4. CDR3 length equals 16 residues. As DNA, the CDR3 is TGTGCCAGCAGTTTAATGCGACTAGCGGACACCGGGGAGCTGTTTTTT. Translated: CASSLMRLADTGELFF.

This clonotype has more than one count but fewer than ten. The V and J genes are TRBV7-6 and TRBJ1-3; 7 bases are a match to TRBD1. CDR1 is SGHVS and CDR2 is FNYEAQ in the germline V gene. The CDR3 is 16 residues long. Unmatched junction bases numbered 7, after V lost 5 bases and J lost 0 bases. As DNA, the CDR3 is TGTGCCAGCAGCAAAGAGACAGGGTTCTCTGGAAACACCATATATTTT. Translation: CASSKETGFSGNTIYF.

The V call is TRBV28, the J call TRBJ1-1; no reliable D call. The CDR3 has 15 amino acids. Germline V lookup: CDR1 MDHEN, CDR2 SYDVKM. V was pared by 7 bases and J by 0 bases, with 15 bases between. CDR3 nucleotides: TGTGCCAGCACCACCGTATTGTTGATGAACACTGAAGCTTTCTTT. This encodes CASTTVLLMNTEAFF.

The V and J genes are TRBV7-2 and TRBJ1-1; no reliable D call. CDR1 is SGHTA, CDR2 FQGNSA, per germline. Trimming left V 2 bases short and J 0 bases short, with 7 bases between. The CDR3 totals 14 residues. The CDR3 nucleotides read TGTGCCAGCAGCTTATCCTTCGTGAACACTGAAGCTTTCTTT. Translating gives CASSLSFVNTEAFF.

The J gene is TRBJ1-5, the V gene TRBV4-2, with D uncertain. V was shortened by 1 base and J by 0 bases, with 13 bases between the two germline ends. CDR3 length: 17 amino acids. CDR1 and CDR2 (germline): LGHNA, YNFKEQ. In nucleotides, the CDR3 is TGTGCCAGCAGCCAAGTACTGGCTCTATATAGCAATCAGCCCCAGCATTTT. This translates into CASSQVLALYSNQPQHF.

This clonotype was recorded a few times. The V call is TRBV12-3 or TRBV12-4, the J call TRBJ1-5, with D unresolved. The CDR3 runs to 15 residues. Trimming shortened V by 3 bases and J by 9 bases, and 18 bases separated the two germline ends. The chain's CDR3 is CASSFSAQTPRPQHF. For the CDR3, the DNA is TGTGCCAGCAGTTTTTCTGCGCAGACGCCTAGGCCCCAGCATTTT.

This clonotype showed up just a few times. This chain uses TRBV7-2 with TRBJ1-6; perhaps TRBD1 as D (5 bases). Germline assignment: CDR1 SGHTA and CDR2 FQGNSA. The ends were cut back, 1 base at V and 5 bases at J, with 18 bases in the middle. This CDR3 is built from 18 residues. This CDR3 reads CASSLVFPGDADNSPLHF. The CDR3 region has the DNA TGTGCCAGCAGCTTAGTTTTCCCGGGGGATGCCGATAATTCACCCCTCCACTTT.

The J gene is TRBJ1-1, the V gene TRBV28; D is unclear. The length of the CDR3 is 12 residues. Trimming pared 3 bases from V and 7 bases from J, leaving 9 bases between. Germline V gene sequence: CDR1 MDHEN, CDR2 SYDVKM. CDR3 sequence: CASSFGLIEAFF. The CDR3 DNA follows: TGTGCCAGCAGTTTTGGGCTAATTGAAGCTTTCTTT.

This sequence joins TRBV30 and TRBJ1-2, with D possibly TRBD1 on 5 matching bases. Germline V gene data show CDR1 as GTSNPN and CDR2 as SVGIG (reference sequence). The CDR3 has 12 amino acids. Trimming took 3 bases from V and 8 from J, leaving 13 bases between them. As DNA, the CDR3 is TGTGCCTGGAGGCTCAGGGTCGAAGGCTACACCTTC. Amino acids: CAWRLRVEGYTF.

The V gene is TRBV20-1, the J gene TRBJ2-1, with 12 bases aligning to TRBD2. The V gene's germline CDR1 is DFQATT and CDR2 SNEGSKA (reference sequence). The CDR3 has 16 amino acids. With V trimmed by 6 bases and J by 1 base, 7 bases remained unmatched. The CDR3 protein is CSADPGLAGSYNEQFF. CDR3 DNA sequence: TGCAGTGCCGACCCCGGACTAGCGGGATCCTACAATGAGCAGTTCTTC.

This clonotype was counted between two and nine times. This chain uses TRBV4-3 with TRBJ1-1, with D perhaps matching TRBD1 (5 bases). With 2 bases removed from V and 7 bases from J, the gap between germline ends came to 11 bases. This CDR3 is built from 13 residues. Germline values: CDR1 LGHNA, CDR2 YSLEER. CDR3 DNA sequence: TGCGCCAGCAGCCAACCAAACAGGAATGAAGCTTTCTTT. It encodes CASSQPNRNEAFF.

This clonotype was observed a few times. The V call is TRBV5-6, the J call TRBJ1-5, with D maybe TRBD1 (5 bases). Germline lookup yields CDR1 SGHDT and CDR2 YYEEEE. V lost 0 bases and J lost 3, with 7 bases in between. The CDR3 covers 14 residues. CDR3 protein: CASSLGQLNQPQHF. CDR3 in DNA: TGTGCCAGCAGCTTGGGACAGCTCAATCAGCCCCAGCATTTT.

This clonotype has just a few counts. The chain is built from TRBV12-3 or TRBV12-4 and TRBJ1-3, with 8 bases that match TRBD1. This CDR3 is built from 15 residues. Unmatched junction bases numbered 3, after V lost 1 base and J lost 4 bases. CDR3 amino acids: CASSLETGAGNTIYF. The CDR3, as DNA: TGTGCCAGCAGTTTAGAGACAGGGGCAGGAAACACCATATATTTT.

V usage is TRBV20-1 and J usage is TRBJ2-1, with 8 bases lining up with TRBD2. The J segment lost 9 bases and the V segment lost 3 bases, leaving 10 bases of the junction unmatched. CDR1 is DFQATT, CDR2 SNEGSKA, per germline (reference sequence). The CDR3 spans 14 residues. CDR3 DNA: TGCAGTGCTAGGGCCAGCGGGAGACGAAGTGAGCAGTTCTTC. The encoded protein is CSARASGRRSEQFF.